This T cell receptor (beta chain) was retrieved from a study of T cell repertoires in cytomegalovirus infection. Study information: The authors relied on CMV epitopes, both recently identified HLA-C-restricted and well-studied HLA-B-restricted. Public signatures in TCR beta pointed to CMV infection and matching HLA type. Study-wide findings and caveats: Clonotypes of TCR beta that were HLA-C-restricted and CMV-specific dominated the ex vivo response.

One entry per CDR3 protein results from TCRdb running MiXCR on the reads. The top ten hold about an eighth of the sample, which has about 920,000 distinct CDR3 sequences, about a third seen once. Concerning this clonotype: Its antigen is currently unknown.

The starting material was cultured CD8+ T cells from PBMCs, obtained from culture after CMV antigen stimulation. The TCR sequence derives from a human donor in good health (CMV status not recorded). Some clones in this sample may be carry-over from other donors' samples.

Here the CDR3 reads CASSSPGTGDFEQYF. CDR3 sequence (DNA): TGTGCCAGCAGCTCGCCCGGGACAGGGGATTTCGAGCAGTACTTC. The gene calls are TRBV7-9 and TRBJ2-7, with TRBD1 matching 10 bases. Looked up from germline, CDR1 is SEHNR and CDR2 is FQNEAQ (reference sequence). Unmatched junction bases numbered 9, after V lost 4 bases and J lost 6 bases. The CDR3 runs 15 residues.